These 10 T cell receptor beta chains share one sample of origin, sequenced in a study of blood T cell repertoires in COVID-19 (dated by TCRdb to 2018 to 2020). Library generation was performed with the immunoSEQ multiplex PCR assay. Held by TCRdb, this immuneACCESS table contains in-frame sequences only and omits some clones. Under half of the omission traces to an unresolved V gene where checked; the cause of the rest is unknown. This sample lists over 80,000 clones; more than 70% were detected once. Of the sample, around 20% falls within the top ten clones. The specimen sequenced was peripheral blood. The receptors come from a human donor in a cohort sampled during active COVID-19.

This clone was picked up one time. V is TRBV7-2 and J is TRBJ2-7, with D uncertain. Trimming took 5 bases from V and 5 from J, leaving 7 bases between them. The CDR3 sequence is 11 residues long. Germline CDR1 SGHTA, CDR2 FQGNSA. CDR3 DNA: TGTGCCAGCAGCAGACGGGACGAGCAGTACTTC. This gives the protein CASSRRDEQYF. The variable domain in full, completed from reference TRBV7-2 and TRBJ2-7, reads GAGVSQSPSNKVTEKGKDVELRCDPISGHTALYWYRQSLGQGLEFLIYFQGNSAPDKSGLPSDRFSAERTGGSVSTLTIQRTQQEDSAVYLCASSRRDEQYFGPGTRLTVT.

The V gene is TRBV5-5, the J gene TRBJ2-1; maybe TRBD1 (6 bases). V was cut by 4 bases and J by 7 bases, with 21 bases left in between. Germline loops: CDR1 SGHKS, CDR2 YYEKEE (reference sequence). This CDR3 is 16 amino acids long. CDR3 in DNA: TGTGCCAGCAGCGGGATTTCCGGGACAAATTTAAATGAGCAGTTCTTC. Protein: CASSGISGTNLNEQFF.

This clone showed up just once. CDR3 amino acids: CASTKGAGETQYF. The CDR3 region has the DNA TGTGCCAGTACTAAGGGGGCTGGGGAGACCCAGTACTTC. The chain employs TRBV19 and TRBJ2-5; 7 bases match TRBD1. The junction had 7 bases not matched to a gene; V was cut back by 7 bases and J by 5 bases. Germline CDR1 and CDR2: LNHDA and SQIVND (reference sequence). The CDR3 contains 13 residues.

This clone was counted between two and nine times. The chain employs TRBV5-1 and TRBJ1-1; no clear D. The V gene's germline CDR1 is SGHRS and CDR2 YFSETQ. This CDR3 has 15 amino acids. Trimming removed 0 bases at V and 0 bases at J, with 9 bases between. The CDR3 loop reads CASSLGQALNTEAFF. The DNA of the CDR3 is TGCGCCAGCAGCTTGGGGCAGGCCCTGAACACTGAAGCTTTCTTT.

The rearrangement links TRBV5-6 to TRBJ2-6, with TRBD2 identical over 7 bases. V lost 1 base, J lost 4 bases, and 5 bases stayed unmatched. Germline CDR1 SGHDT, CDR2 YYEEEE. The CDR3 extends over 16 amino acids. CDR3 amino acids: CASSLYGGSGANVLTF. DNA of the CDR3: TGTGCCAGCAGCTTGTACGGGGGGTCCGGGGCCAACGTCCTGACTTTC.

The chain carries TRBV9 and TRBJ2-1; D is possibly TRBD2 (6 bases). The V end lost 3 bases, the J end lost 11 bases, and 18 bases lay between the germline ends. Germline CDR1 reads SGDLS; CDR2 reads YYNGEE. This CDR3 spans 14 amino acids. CDR3 nucleotide sequence: TGTGCCAGCAGCGACGGGACTTCCAGTTGGAAGCAGTTCTTC. Protein sequence: CASSDGTSSWKQFF.

The CDR3 nucleotides are TGTGCCAGTAGTGCGGGTTTTGGACAGGTTAAGTTCGACGAGCAGTACTTC. Amino acids: CASSAGFGQVKFDEQYF. The J gene is TRBJ2-7, the V gene TRBV19, with 7 bases aligning to TRBD1. The CDR3 spans 17 residues. Germline assignment: CDR1 LNHDA and CDR2 SQIVND (reference sequence). With 5 bases clipped from V and 5 bases from J, the junction kept 18 bases outside the gene matches.

The chain employs TRBV7-3 and TRBJ1-1; TRBD1 matches 8 bases. CDR1 is SGHTA and CDR2 is FQGTGA in the germline V gene. The CDR3 loop spans 15 amino acids. After removal of 5 bases from V and 5 bases from J, the junction contained 10 bases not matched to a gene. The CDR3 here is CASSPDRGGVTEAFF. The CDR3 nucleotides are TGTGCCAGCAGCCCTGACAGGGGAGGGGTAACTGAAGCTTTCTTT.

J is TRBJ1-5 and V is TRBV24-1, with 9 bases matching TRBD1. Germline V lookup: CDR1 KGHDR, CDR2 SFDVKD. There are 15 residues in the CDR3. Trimming at V came to 8 bases and at J to 5 bases, leaving 9 bases not matched to a gene. The CDR3 coding sequence is TGTGCCACCAATCGCCGGGACAGGGACGATCAGCCCCAGCATTTT. The encoded protein is CATNRRDRDDQPQHF.

This sequence joins TRBV6-5 and TRBJ1-1; TRBD1 is a possible D gene (5 bases). Trimming left V 6 bases short and J 5 bases short, with 16 bases between. The CDR3 runs to 14 residues. Germline CDR1 and CDR2: MNHEY and SVGAGI. DNA for the CDR3: TGTGCCAGCAGCCTCGGTGGCGGGGGTACTGAAGCTTTCTTT. This codes for CASSLGGGGTEAFF.